Presented here are 16 T cell receptor beta chains from one specimen sequenced in a study of regulatory T cells in long-lasting Graves disease. Time point denoted: newly diagnosed GD, antithyroid drugs for less than 3 months. With RNA extracted from PBMCs as input, the TCR library was made. iRepertoire HTBI primers and Arm-PCR of CDR3 regions built TCR beta libraries. Via MiXCR, TCRdb re-called the multiplex PCR reads, giving one row per CDR3 protein. The profile shows about 530,000 distinct CDR3 sequences, around 15% of them singletons. This sample was shared with a second study, whose subject was T cells in Graves' hyperthyroidism and ophthalmopathy.

Sequenced material: peripheral blood mononuclear cells (PBMCs), taken at new diagnosis, from a patient treated with antithyroid drugs. The receptors derive from a woman aged 40-60 years with Graves disease.

Ten or more counts support this clonotype. For the CDR3, the DNA is TGTGCCAGCAGTGAGTCCGGGCCTAATGAAAAACTGTTTTTT. Its protein is CASSESGPNEKLFF. This chain links TRBV2 with TRBJ1-4; unclear D gene. CDR1 and CDR2 from the germline V gene are SNHLY and FYNNEI. The CDR3 contains 14 residues. V was clipped by 3 bases and J by 3 bases, with 8 bases between them.

This CDR3 reads CASSRPGLGETQYF. The CDR3 DNA reads TGTGCCAGCAGTCGACCGGGACTAGGGGAGACCCAGTACTTC. V gene TRBV6-2 or TRBV6-3 combines with J gene TRBJ2-5; 8 bases map to TRBD2. Trimming at V came to 5 bases and at J to 5 bases, leaving 7 bases not matched to a gene. The CDR3 loop spans 14 amino acids. Germline CDR1 is MNHEY and CDR2 is SVGEGT.

The table lists this clonotype with many counts. The gene calls are TRBV2 and TRBJ1-6, with a weak D call TRBD1 (5 bases). This CDR3 is 15 amino acids long. The germline V gene has CDR1 SNHLY and CDR2 FYNNEI. V dropped 1 base and J dropped 14 bases, with 18 bases sitting between them. CDR3 sequence (DNA): TGTGCCAGCAGTGAAGTGTGGGGACTGCGAATGACCCTCCACTTT. Translation: CASSEVWGLRMTLHF.

The sample holds a few counts of this clonotype. The chain is built from TRBV29-1 and TRBJ2-1; D could derive from TRBD1 or TRBD2 (5 bases each). Trimming removed 8 bases from V and 7 bases from J, with 15 bases in between. The CDR3 is 12 residues long. Germline assignment: CDR1 SQVTM and CDR2 ANQGSEA. This chain's CDR3 is CSTNRDPNEQFF. The CDR3 coding sequence is TGCAGCACAAACCGGGACCCTAATGAGCAGTTCTTC.

This clonotype was detected ten times or more. The chain carries TRBV28 and TRBJ1-2; the D is unclear. Per the germline V gene, CDR1 is MDHEN and CDR2 is SYDVKM. The germline V and J ends were trimmed by 6 bases and 8 bases, with 16 bases remaining between them. This CDR3 has 13 amino acids. CDR3 sequence reads: CASSQPAMGGYTF. CDR3 nucleotides: TGTGCCAGCAGCCAGCCAGCCATGGGCGGCTACACCTTC.

The rearrangement links TRBV19 to TRBJ1-5; D unresolved. The V gene lost 3 bases and the J gene lost 3 bases, with 6 bases spanning the gap. The CDR3 has 13 amino acids. Germline loops: CDR1 LNHDA, CDR2 SQIVND (reference sequence). CDR3 coding DNA: TGTGCCAGTAGTATCCTAGTCAATCAGCCCCAGCATTTT. As protein: CASSILVNQPQHF. Together with reference TRBV19 and TRBJ1-5, the CDR3 gives the full variable domain: DGGITQSPKYLFRKEGQNVTLSCEQNLNHDAMYWYRQDPGQGLRLIYYSQIVNDFQKGDIAEGYSVSREKKESFPLTVTSAQKNPTAFYLCASSILVNQPQHFGDGTRLSIL.

The rearrangement uses TRBV6-1 and TRBJ1-6; 8 nucleotides align to TRBD1. The V and J ends lost 6 bases and 0 bases, in that order; junction bases with no gene match: 4. This CDR3 spans 16 amino acids. Germline lookup yields CDR1 MNHNS and CDR2 SASEGT. In DNA form, the CDR3 reads TGTGCCAGCAGGGGGACAGGAATCTCCTATAATTCACCCCTCCACTTT. It codes for CASRGTGISYNSPLHF.

Ten or more counts support this clonotype. The rearrangement links TRBV20-1 to TRBJ2-3, with D possibly TRBD2 on 6 matching bases. The CDR3 spans 16 residues. V lost 0 bases and J 0 bases, leaving 13 bases between the germline ends. Germline V gives CDR1 DFQATT, CDR2 SNEGSKA (reference sequence). The DNA for the CDR3 is TGCAGTGCTAGAGATGGGGGAGGTATGAGCACAGATACGCAGTATTTT. Its translation: CSARDGGGMSTDTQYF.

A note on this clonotype: A much larger clone lies a single base off, so this may be a read error. The chain joins TRBV30 to TRBJ1-4; D is undetermined. Germline assignment: CDR1 GTSNPN and CDR2 SVGIG (reference sequence). Trimming pared 3 bases from V and 4 bases from J, leaving 9 bases between. The CDR3 has 13 residues. CDR3 region: CAWSERNNEKLFF. CDR3 bases: TGTGCCTGGAGCGAGAGGAATAATGAAAAACTGTTTTTT.

This clonotype was found once. The J gene is TRBJ2-5, the V gene TRBV7-9, with D perhaps matching TRBD1 (5 bases). V was trimmed by 0 bases and J by 5 bases, leaving 13 bases between them. Germline V gene data show CDR1 as SEHNR and CDR2 as FQNEAQ (reference sequence). The CDR3 sequence is 15 residues long. The CDR3, as DNA: TGTGCCAGCAGCTTAGCAGCAGGGTCTACCGAGACCCAGTACTTC. Amino acids: CASSLAAGSTETQYF.

The rearrangement joins TRBV25-1 to TRBJ2-4; tentatively, D is TRBD1 (5 bases). The CDR3 covers 15 residues. Looked up from germline, CDR1 is MGHDK and CDR2 is SYGVNS. Deletions cut 3 bases from V and 0 bases from J, with 9 bases between. The CDR3 is CASSDPQGAKNIQYF. The CDR3 nucleotides read TGTGCCAGCAGTGATCCTCAGGGAGCCAAAAACATTCAGTACTTC.

J is TRBJ1-1 and V is TRBV6-1, with TRBD1 identical over 8 bases. CDR3 size: 14 residues. Germline CDR1 is MNHNS and CDR2 is SASEGT. Germline trimming cut 6 bases from V and 7 bases from J; bases unmatched to any gene: 10. This CDR3 reads CASSAPRTGFEAFF. The CDR3 DNA reads as TGTGCCAGCAGCGCTCCTCGGACAGGGTTTGAAGCTTTCTTT.

This clonotype was detected a few times. This chain uses TRBV7-9 with TRBJ2-7, with 7 bases lining up with TRBD1. CDR3 size: 15 residues. V shed 5 bases and J 6 bases; nucleotides not matched to a gene: 13. Germline assignment: CDR1 SEHNR and CDR2 FQNEAQ (reference sequence). This CDR3 is CASSPPEVYRGEQYF. The CDR3 DNA sequence: TGTGCCAGCAGCCCCCCTGAGGTCTACAGGGGCGAGCAGTACTTC.

This clonotype was seen many times. The rearrangement joins TRBV6-2 or TRBV6-3 to TRBJ1-5; a weak D match, TRBD1 (5 bases). V dropped 5 bases and J dropped 6 bases, with 11 bases sitting between them. Germline V gene data show CDR1 as MNHEY and CDR2 as SVGEGT. The CDR3 extends over 13 amino acids. Written as DNA, the CDR3 is TGTGCCAGCAGTGAGCAGGGTGCTCAGCCCCAGCATTTT. This sequence encodes CASSEQGAQPQHF.

This clonotype appeared many times. One end of the junction fails to match germline, which may point to a read error. The rearrangement links TRBV5-1 to TRBJ1-1; tentative D call: TRBD1 (6 bases). Germline V CDR1 and CDR2: SGHRS, YFSETQ. CDR3 size: 14 residues. CDR3 DNA sequence: TGTGCCAGCAGCCTAACAGGGCAGAACACTGAAGCTTTCTTT. Amino acids: CASSLTGQNTEAFF.

In this sample, this clonotype turned up a few times. The chain is built from TRBV19 and TRBJ1-6; 7 positions agree with TRBD1. The CDR3 is 14 amino acids. From germline, CDR1 is LNHDA and CDR2 SQIVND (reference sequence). After removal of 5 bases from V and 9 bases from J, the junction contained 7 bases not matched to a gene. CDR3 nucleotide sequence: TGTGCCAGTAGTCCACGACAGGGAGGTTCACCCCTCCACTTT. Translated: CASSPRQGGSPLHF.